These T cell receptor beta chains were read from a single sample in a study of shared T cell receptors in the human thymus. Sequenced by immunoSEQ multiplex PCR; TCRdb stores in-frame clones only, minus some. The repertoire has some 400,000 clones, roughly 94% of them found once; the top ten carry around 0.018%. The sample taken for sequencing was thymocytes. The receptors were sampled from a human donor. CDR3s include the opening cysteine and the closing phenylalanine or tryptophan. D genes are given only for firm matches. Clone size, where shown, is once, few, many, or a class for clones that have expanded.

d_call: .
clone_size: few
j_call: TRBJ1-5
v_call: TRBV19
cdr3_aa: CASSPGGPNQPQHF
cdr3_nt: TGTGCCAGTAGTCCCGGGGGGCCCAATCAGCCCCAGCATTTT

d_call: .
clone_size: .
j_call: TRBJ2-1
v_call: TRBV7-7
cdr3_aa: CASSLEGRVNEQFF
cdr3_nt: TGTGCTAGCAGCTTGGAGGGTAGGGTCAATGAGCAGTTCTTC

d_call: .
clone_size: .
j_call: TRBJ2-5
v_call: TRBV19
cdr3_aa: CASNDPRRGTQYF
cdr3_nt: TGTGCCAGTAATGACCCCCGGCGGGGGACCCAGTACTTC

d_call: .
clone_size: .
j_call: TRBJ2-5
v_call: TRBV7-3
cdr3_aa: CASSLRGTVQETQYF
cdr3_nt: TGTGCCAGCAGCTTAAGGGGGACCGTTCAAGAGACCCAGTACTTC

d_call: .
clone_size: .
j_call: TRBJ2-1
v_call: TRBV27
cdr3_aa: CASSLSANEQFF
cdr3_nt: TGTGCCAGCAGTTTATCTGCGAATGAGCAGTTCTTC

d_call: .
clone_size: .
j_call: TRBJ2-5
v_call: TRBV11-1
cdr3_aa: CASSTNLGQGKETQYF
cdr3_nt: TGTGCCAGCAGCACCAACCTTGGGCAGGGGAAAGAGACCCAGTACTTC

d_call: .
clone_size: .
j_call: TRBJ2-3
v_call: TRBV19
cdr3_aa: CASNSGSLFTDTQYF
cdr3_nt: TGTGCCAGTAACTCTGGCAGCCTCTTTACAGATACGCAGTATTTT

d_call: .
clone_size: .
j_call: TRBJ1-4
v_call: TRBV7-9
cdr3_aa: CASSFGGRNEKLFF
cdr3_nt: TGTGCCAGCAGCTTCGGGGGCAGAAATGAAAAACTGTTTTTT

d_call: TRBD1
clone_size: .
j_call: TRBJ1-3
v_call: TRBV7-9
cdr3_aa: CASSSDRPSGNTIYF
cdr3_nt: TGTGCCAGCAGCTCGGACAGGCCCTCTGGAAACACCATATATTTT

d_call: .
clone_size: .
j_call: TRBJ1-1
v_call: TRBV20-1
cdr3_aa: CSAFTNTEAFF
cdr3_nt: TGCAGTGCCTTCACGAACACTGAAGCTTTCTTT

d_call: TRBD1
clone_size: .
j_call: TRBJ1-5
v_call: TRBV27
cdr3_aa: CASSLFSRGTGQPQHF
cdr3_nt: TGTGCCAGCAGTTTATTCTCCAGGGGGACAGGACAGCCCCAGCATTTT

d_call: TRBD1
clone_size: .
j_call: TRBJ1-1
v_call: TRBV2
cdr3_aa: CASTIGQGRTEAFF
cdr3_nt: TGTGCCAGCACCATCGGACAGGGAAGGACTGAAGCTTTCTTT

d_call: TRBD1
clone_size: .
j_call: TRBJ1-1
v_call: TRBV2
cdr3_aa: CASSEAPGQRATEAFF
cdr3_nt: TGTGCCAGCAGTGAAGCGCCGGGACAGCGTGCGACTGAAGCTTTCTTT

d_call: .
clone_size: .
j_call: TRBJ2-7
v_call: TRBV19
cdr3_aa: CASSIRTLGEQYF
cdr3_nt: TGTGCCAGTAGTATTCGGACGTTGGGGGAGCAGTACTTC

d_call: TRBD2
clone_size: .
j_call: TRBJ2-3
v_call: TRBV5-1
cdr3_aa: CASSLAGTSKTDTQYF
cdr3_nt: TGCGCCAGCAGCTTGGCGGGGACTAGCAAGACAGATACGCAGTATTTT

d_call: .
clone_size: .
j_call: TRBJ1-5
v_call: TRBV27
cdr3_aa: CARNPFPPGEALAWSQPQHF
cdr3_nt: TGTGCCAGAAATCCCTTCCCCCCCGGGGAGGCGTTGGCGTGGTCGCAGCCCCAGCATTTT

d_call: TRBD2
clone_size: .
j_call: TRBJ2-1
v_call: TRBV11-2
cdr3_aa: CASSLSRGGGNEQFF
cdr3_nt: TGTGCCAGCAGCTTATCTCGGGGGGGCGGTAATGAGCAGTTCTTC

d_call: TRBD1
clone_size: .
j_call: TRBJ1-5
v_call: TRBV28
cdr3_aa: CASSIPGQVNQPQHF
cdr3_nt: TGTGCCAGCAGTATCCCGGGACAGGTAAATCAGCCCCAGCATTTT

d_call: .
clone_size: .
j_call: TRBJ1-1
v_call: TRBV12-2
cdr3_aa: CASRLARAEAFF
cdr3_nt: TGTGCAAGTCGCTTAGCGCGGGCTGAGGCTTTCTTT

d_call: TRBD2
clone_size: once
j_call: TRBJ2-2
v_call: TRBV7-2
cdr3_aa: CASSSGLAANTGELFF
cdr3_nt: TGTGCCAGCAGCTCCGGACTAGCGGCGAACACCGGGGAGCTGTTTTTT

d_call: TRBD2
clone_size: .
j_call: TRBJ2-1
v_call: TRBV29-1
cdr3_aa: CSVGATSGPYNEQFF
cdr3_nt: TGCAGCGTTGGAGCTACTAGCGGACCCTACAATGAGCAGTTCTTC

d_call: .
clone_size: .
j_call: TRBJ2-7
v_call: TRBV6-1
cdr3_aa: CASSEPGHHYEQYF
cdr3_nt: TGTGCCAGCAGTGAACCGGGACACCACTACGAGCAGTACTTC

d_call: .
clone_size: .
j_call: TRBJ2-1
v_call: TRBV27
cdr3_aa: CATYSVGGSYNEQFF
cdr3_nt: TGTGCCACCTATTCCGTTGGGGGGAGCTACAATGAGCAGTTCTTC

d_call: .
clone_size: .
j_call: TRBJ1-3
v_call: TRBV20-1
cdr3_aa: CSARDRNTIYF
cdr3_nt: TGCAGTGCTAGAGATCGAAACACCATATATTTT

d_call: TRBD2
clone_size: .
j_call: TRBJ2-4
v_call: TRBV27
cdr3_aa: CASSPQGGRGNIQYF
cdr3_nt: TGTGCCAGCAGTCCCCAGGGAGGGAGGGGAAACATTCAGTACTTC

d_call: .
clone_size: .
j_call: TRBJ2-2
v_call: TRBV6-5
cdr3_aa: CASSFSNTGELFF
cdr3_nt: TGTGCCAGCAGTTTCTCGAACACCGGGGAGCTGTTTTTT

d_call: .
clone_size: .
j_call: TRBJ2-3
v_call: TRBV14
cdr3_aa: CASSQPLWPDTQYF
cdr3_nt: TGTGCCAGCAGCCAACCCCTCTGGCCAGATACGCAGTATTTT

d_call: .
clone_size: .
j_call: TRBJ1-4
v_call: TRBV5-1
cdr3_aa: CASSFQGTNEKLFF
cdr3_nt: TGCGCCAGCAGCTTTCAGGGGACTAATGAAAAACTGTTTTTT

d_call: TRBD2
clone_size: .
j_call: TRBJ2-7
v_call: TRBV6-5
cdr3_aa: CASSYPGEGSEQYF
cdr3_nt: TGTGCCAGCAGTTACCCGGGGGAGGGGTCCGAGCAGTACTTC

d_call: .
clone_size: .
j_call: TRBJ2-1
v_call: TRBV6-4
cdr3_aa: CASSDGQLGVNEQFF
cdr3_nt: TGTGCCAGCAGTGATGGGCAGCTAGGAGTAAATGAGCAGTTCTTC

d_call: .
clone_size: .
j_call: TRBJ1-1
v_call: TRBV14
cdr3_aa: CASSPYQGSANNSAGFTEAFF
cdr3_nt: TGTGCCAGCAGCCCCTACCAAGGAAGCGCGAACAATTCGGCCGGTTTCACTGAAGCTTTCTTT

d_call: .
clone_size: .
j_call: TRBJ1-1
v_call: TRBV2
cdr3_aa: CASSYTTGRLTEAFF
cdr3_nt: TGTGCCAGCAGTTACACGACAGGCCGGCTCACTGAAGCTTTCTTT

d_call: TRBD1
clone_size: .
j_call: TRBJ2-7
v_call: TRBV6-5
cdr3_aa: CASSPGTGQYEQYF
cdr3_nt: TGTGCCAGCAGCCCCGGGACAGGGCAATACGAGCAGTACTTC

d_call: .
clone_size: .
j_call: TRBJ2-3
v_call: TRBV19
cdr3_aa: CATRDSRFTDTQYF
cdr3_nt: TGTGCCACCCGGGACTCTCGGTTCACAGATACGCAGTATTTT

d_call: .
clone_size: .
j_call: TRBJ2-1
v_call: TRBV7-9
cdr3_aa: CASNPPAGLGGDEQFF
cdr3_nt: TGTGCCAGCAACCCCCCGGCAGGACTAGGGGGCGATGAGCAGTTCTTC

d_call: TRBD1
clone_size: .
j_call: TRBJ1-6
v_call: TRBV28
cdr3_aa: CASSLEGQAPLGDSPLHF
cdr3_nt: TGTGCCAGCAGTTTAGAAGGACAGGCCCCACTTGGGGATTCACCCCTCCACTTT

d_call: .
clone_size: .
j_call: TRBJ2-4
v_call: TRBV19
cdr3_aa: CASNSKAKNIQYF
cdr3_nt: TGTGCCAGTAATTCGAAAGCCAAAAACATTCAGTACTTC

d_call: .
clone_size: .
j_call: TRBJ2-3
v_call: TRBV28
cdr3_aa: CASSLRDPDTQYF
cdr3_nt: TGTGCCAGCAGCCTACGGGACCCAGATACGCAGTATTTT

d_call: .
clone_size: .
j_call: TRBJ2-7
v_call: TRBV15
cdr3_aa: CATRGGRARSSYEQYF
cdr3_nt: TGTGCCACCAGGGGGGGACGGGCCAGGAGCTCCTACGAGCAGTACTTC

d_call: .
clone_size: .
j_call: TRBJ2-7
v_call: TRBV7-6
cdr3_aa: CASSSDTAGEQYF
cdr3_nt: TGTGCCAGCAGCTCGGACACGGCGGGGGAGCAGTACTTC

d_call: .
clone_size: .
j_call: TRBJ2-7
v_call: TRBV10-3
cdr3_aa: CAITRVLPLRYEQYF
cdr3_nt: TGTGCCATCACGAGGGTCCTTCCCCTCCGCTACGAGCAGTACTTC

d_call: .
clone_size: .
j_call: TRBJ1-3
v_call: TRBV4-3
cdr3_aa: CASSQDFSSGNTIYF
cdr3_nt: TGCGCCAGCAGCCAAGATTTTAGCTCTGGAAACACCATATATTTT

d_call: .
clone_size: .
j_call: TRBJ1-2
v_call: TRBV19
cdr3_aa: CASSIVPRVTYGYTF
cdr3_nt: TGTGCCAGTAGTATAGTACCCAGGGTAACCTATGGCTACACCTTC

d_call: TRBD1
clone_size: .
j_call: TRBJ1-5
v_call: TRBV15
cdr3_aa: CATSRGDREIHSNQPQHF
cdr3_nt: TGTGCCACCAGCAGAGGAGACAGGGAGATACATAGCAATCAGCCCCAGCATTTT

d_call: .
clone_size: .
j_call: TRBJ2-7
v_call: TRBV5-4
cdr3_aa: CASSLDGTYEQYF
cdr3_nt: TGTGCCAGCAGCTTGGACGGTACCTACGAGCAGTACTTC

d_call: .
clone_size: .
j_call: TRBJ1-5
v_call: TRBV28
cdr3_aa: CASTRAPGGRVGQPQHF
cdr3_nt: TGTGCCAGCACCCGGGCCCCGGGGGGGCGGGTTGGTCAGCCCCAGCATTTT

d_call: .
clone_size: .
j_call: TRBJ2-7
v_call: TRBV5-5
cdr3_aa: CASMRTISYEQYF
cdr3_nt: TGTGCCAGCATGAGGACAATCTCCTACGAGCAGTACTTC

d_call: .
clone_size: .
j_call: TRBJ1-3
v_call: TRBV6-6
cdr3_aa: CASSKTAGNTIYF
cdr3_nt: TGTGCCAGCAGTAAGACGGCCGGTAACACCATATATTTT

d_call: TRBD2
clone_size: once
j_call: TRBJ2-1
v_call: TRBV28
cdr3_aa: CASSLSSGRAGNEQFF
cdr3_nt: TGTGCCAGCAGTTTGTCTAGCGGGAGGGCCGGGAATGAGCAGTTCTTC

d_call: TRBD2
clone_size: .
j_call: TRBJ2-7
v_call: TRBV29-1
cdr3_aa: CSVGASGSYEQYF
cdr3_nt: TGCAGCGTTGGGGCTAGCGGGAGCTACGAGCAGTACTTC

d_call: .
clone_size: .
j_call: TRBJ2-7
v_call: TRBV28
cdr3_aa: CASRRASRGADEQYF
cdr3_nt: TGTGCCAGCAGGCGCGCCAGTCGGGGCGCGGACGAGCAGTACTTC

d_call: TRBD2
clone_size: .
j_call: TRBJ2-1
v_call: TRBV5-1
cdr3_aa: CASSPTPLAGGTNEQFF
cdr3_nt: TGCGCCAGCAGCCCCACCCCACTAGCGGGAGGAACCAATGAGCAGTTCTTC

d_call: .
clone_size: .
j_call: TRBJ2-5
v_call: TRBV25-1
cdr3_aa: CASRINQLGGETQYF
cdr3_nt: TGTGCCAGCAGGATTAATCAGTTAGGTGGGGAGACCCAGTACTTC

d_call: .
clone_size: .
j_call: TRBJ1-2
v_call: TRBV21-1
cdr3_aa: CASSSRTGETCYTF
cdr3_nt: TGTGCCAGCAGCTCCCGTACGGGGGAGACTTGCTACACCTTC

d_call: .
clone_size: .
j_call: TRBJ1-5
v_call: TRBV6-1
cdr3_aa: CATFFGVAQPQHF
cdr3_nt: TGTGCCACATTTTTCGGGGTAGCTCAGCCCCAGCATTTT